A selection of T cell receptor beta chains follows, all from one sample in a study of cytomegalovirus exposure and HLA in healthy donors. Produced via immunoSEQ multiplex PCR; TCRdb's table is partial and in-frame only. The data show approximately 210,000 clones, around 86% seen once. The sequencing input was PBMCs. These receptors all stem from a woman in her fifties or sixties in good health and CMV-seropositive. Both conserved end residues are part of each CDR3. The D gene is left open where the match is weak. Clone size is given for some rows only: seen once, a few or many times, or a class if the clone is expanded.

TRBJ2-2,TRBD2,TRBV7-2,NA,CASTWTRPLSGELFF,TGTGCCAGCACCTGGACTAGGCCTCTATCCGGGGAGCTGTTTTTT
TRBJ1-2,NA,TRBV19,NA,CASSSMGSNYGYTF,TGTGCCAGTAGTAGTATGGGCAGCAACTATGGCTACACCTTC
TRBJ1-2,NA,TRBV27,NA,CASSSSTANYGYTF,TGTGCCAGCAGTTCCTCGACAGCCAACTATGGCTACACCTTC
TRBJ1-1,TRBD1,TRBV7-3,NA,CASSPTGRSKAFF,TGTGCCAGCAGCCCGACAGGGAGGAGCAAAGCTTTCTTT
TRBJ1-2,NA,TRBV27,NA,CASSLQGSYGYTF,TGTGCCAGCAGTTTACAGGGGTCCTATGGCTACACCTTC
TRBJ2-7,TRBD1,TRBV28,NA,CAIGDRDEQYF,TGTGCCATCGGTGACAGGGACGAGCAGTACTTC
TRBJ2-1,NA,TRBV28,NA,CASKRWTTPYNEQFF,TGTGCCAGCAAACGGTGGACTACCCCCTACAATGAGCAGTTCTTC
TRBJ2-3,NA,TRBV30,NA,CAWNQGRDTQYF,TGTGCCTGGAACCAGGGTAGGGATACGCAGTATTTT
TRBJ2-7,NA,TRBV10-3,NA,CAISGEQGYEQYF,TGTGCCATCAGTGGGGAACAGGGCTACGAGCAGTACTTC
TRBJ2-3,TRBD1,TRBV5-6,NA,CASSLRRDSFLPTDTQYF,TGTGCCAGCAGCTTGAGAAGGGACAGTTTTCTCCCCACAGATACGCAGTATTTT
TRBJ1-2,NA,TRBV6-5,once,CASSYGGGVYGYTF,TGTGCCAGCAGTTACGGAGGTGGGGTCTATGGCTACACCTTC
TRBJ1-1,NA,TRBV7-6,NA,CASSLEGRYTEAFF,TGTGCCAGCAGCTTAGAGGGGAGGTACACTGAAGCTTTCTTT
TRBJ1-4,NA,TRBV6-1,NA,CASSEFPGGTLEEKLFF,TGTGCCAGCAGTGAATTTCCTGGGGGGACCCTAGAGGAAAAACTGTTTTTT
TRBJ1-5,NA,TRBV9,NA,CASSWGDNQPQHF,TGTGCCAGCAGCTGGGGGGACAATCAGCCCCAGCATTTT
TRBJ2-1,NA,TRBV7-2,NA,CASSSQRSSYNEQFF,TGTGCCAGCAGCTCCCAACGTAGCTCCTACAATGAGCAGTTCTTC
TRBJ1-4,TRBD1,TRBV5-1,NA,CASSEWTGGPEKLFF,TGCGCCAGCAGCGAGTGGACAGGGGGACCGGAAAAACTGTTTTTT
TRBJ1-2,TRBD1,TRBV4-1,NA,CASSQARTGGFGYTF,TGCGCCAGCAGCCAAGCTCGGACAGGGGGTTTTGGCTACACCTTC
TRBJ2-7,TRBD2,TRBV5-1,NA,CASSVGTSGGDEQYF,TGCGCCAGCAGCGTTGGGACTAGCGGGGGGGACGAGCAGTACTTC
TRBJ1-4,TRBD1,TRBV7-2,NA,CASSQDRARTNEKLFF,TGTGCCAGCAGCCAGGACAGGGCGCGAACTAATGAAAAACTGTTTTTT
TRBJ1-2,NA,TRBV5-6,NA,CASSRVRGPGGYTF,TGTGCCAGCAGCCGAGTGCGGGGGCCAGGGGGCTACACCTTC
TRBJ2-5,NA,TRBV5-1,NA,CASSLDTRQAQETQYF,TGCGCCAGCAGCTTGGATACCAGGCAGGCTCAAGAGACCCAGTACTTC
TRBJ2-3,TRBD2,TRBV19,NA,CATRDYSFVGTDTQYF,TGTGCCACCCGGGACTATTCTTTCGTCGGCACAGATACGCAGTATTTT
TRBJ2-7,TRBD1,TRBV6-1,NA,CAIHKGQGSSYEQYF,TGTGCCATCCATAAGGGACAGGGGAGCTCCTACGAGCAGTACTTC
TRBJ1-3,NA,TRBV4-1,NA,CASSQQDNSGNTIYF,TGCGCCAGCAGCCAACAGGATAACTCTGGAAACACCATATATTTT
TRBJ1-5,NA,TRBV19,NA,CASNGGGLGQPQHF,TGTGCCAGTAATGGGGGAGGGTTGGGTCAGCCCCAGCATTTT
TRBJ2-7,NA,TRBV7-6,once,CASSPRETSYEQYF,TGTGCCAGCAGCCCTCGGGAGACCTCCTACGAGCAGTACTTC
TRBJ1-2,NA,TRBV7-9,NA,CASSFRDMGGYTF,TGTGCCAGCAGCTTCCGGGACATGGGGGGCTACACCTTC
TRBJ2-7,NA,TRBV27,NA,CASSPIVSYEQYF,TGTGCCAGCAGCCCGATAGTGTCATACGAGCAGTACTTC
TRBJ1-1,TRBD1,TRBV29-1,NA,CSVNRGRNTEAFF,TGCAGCGTAAACAGGGGGAGGAACACTGAAGCTTTCTTT
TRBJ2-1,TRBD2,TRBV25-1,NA,CASSERASGNNEQFF,TGTGCCAGCAGTGAACGGGCTAGCGGGAACAATGAGCAGTTCTTC
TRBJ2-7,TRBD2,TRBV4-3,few,CASGTQAGLSYEQYF,TGCGCCAGCGGAACCCAAGCGGGGCTATCCTACGAGCAGTACTTC
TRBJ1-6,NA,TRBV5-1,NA,CASSLVSYNNSPLHF,TGCGCCAGCAGCTTGGTCAGTTACAATAATTCACCCCTCCACTTT
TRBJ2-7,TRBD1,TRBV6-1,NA,CASSRGQWSYEQYF,TGTGCCAGCAGCCGGGGACAGTGGTCCTACGAGCAGTACTTC
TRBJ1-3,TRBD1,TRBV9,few,CASSVGTGGLRNTIYF,TGTGCCAGCAGCGTAGGGACAGGGGGCCTGAGAAACACCATATATTTT
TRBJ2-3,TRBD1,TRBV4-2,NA,CASSQEGTGARADTQYF,TGTGCCAGCAGCCAAGAGGGGACAGGCGCCCGGGCAGATACGCAGTATTTT
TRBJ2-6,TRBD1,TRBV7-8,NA,CASSLFTGAYSGANVLTF,TGTGCCAGCAGCTTATTCACAGGGGCCTACTCTGGGGCCAACGTCCTGACTTTC
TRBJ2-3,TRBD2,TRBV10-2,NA,CASSESTTSGADTQYF,TGCGCCAGCAGTGAAAGTACGACTAGCGGGGCAGATACGCAGTATTTT
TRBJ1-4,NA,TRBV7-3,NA,CASSLKREKLFF,TGTGCCAGCAGCTTAAAGCGGGAAAAACTGTTTTTT
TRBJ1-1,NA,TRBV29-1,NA,CSVPGAFF,TGCAGCGTGCCCGGGGCTTTCTTT
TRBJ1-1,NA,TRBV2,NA,CASTRDIRTEAFF,TGTGCCAGTACCCGGGACATAAGGACTGAAGCTTTCTTT
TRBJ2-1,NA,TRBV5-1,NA,CASSLLVSVPGMDEQFF,TGCGCCAGCAGCTTGTTGGTTTCGGTCCCGGGTATGGATGAGCAGTTCTTC
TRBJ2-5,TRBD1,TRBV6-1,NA,CASSVGQGPETQYF,TGTGCCAGCAGTGTCGGACAGGGGCCGGAGACCCAGTACTTC
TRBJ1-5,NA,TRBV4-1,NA,CASSHYQGYSNQPQHF,TGCGCCAGCAGCCACTACCAGGGTTATAGCAATCAGCCCCAGCATTTT